The following is a T cell receptor beta chain sequence with its context. Its binding antigen is unknown. The input lacks base qualities; no much larger clone sits a single base away. The germline V gene (reference sequence) gives CDR1 as GTSNPN and CDR2 as SVGIG. Relative to germline, V is 3 bases shorter and J is 0 bases shorter, with 9 bases between their ends. The cysteine opens and the phenylalanine closes a CDR3 of 14 amino acids. The kept DNA is CDR3 alone, 42 bases in frame from the first base. The CDR3 regions of human TCRbeta chains were analyzed by immunosequencing. In the original analysis: Repertoire TCRs were checked for matches against a reference library of SARS-CoV-2-specific TCRs that had been generated using the MIRA antigen-specificity platform. Breadth was defined as the fraction of unique TCRs that were SARS-CoV-2-associated. Depth was defined as the fraction of total T cells that were SARS-CoV-2-associated. Using the MIRA data, every spike-specific TCR was mapped to the spike region that the TCR reacted to and assigned to either a CD4 or a CD8 class. Log10-transformed breadth and depth values were compared by one-way ANOVA with Sidak's multiple comparisons tests. The table was pulled from immuneACCESS by TCRdb, which kept in-frame rearrangements only. Such tables lose some clones; where checked, under half of the loss comes from unresolved V genes, and the rest has no known cause. V and J calls plus clone size are reproduced from that table; the DNA served to infer D and trimming. The sample has 150,000 to 200,000 clones on record, roughly 94% of them singletons. The ten biggest clones cover about 0.64% of the sample.

The intended sense of this specimen's time point label: baseline before first vaccination. Samples from vaccinated people were obtained from the UK trials COV001 and COV002, which included a single-blind randomized controlled phase 2/3 trial of AZD1222 (ChAdOx1 nCoV-19) in healthy adults. Trial participant PBMC samples were collected at day 0 and day 28 after the second dose for TCRbeta chain sequencing. This sample is drawn from a study of T cell responses to AZD1222 COVID-19 vaccine (dated by TCRdb to the early 2020s). A note on the overall study: Because spike-specific TCR depth and breadth did not differ between the two schedules, AZD1222 recipients who got a second dose at roughly 4 weeks were pooled with those who got a second dose at roughly 12 weeks. A total of around 240 trial participants underwent TCR sequencing, of whom around 200 received two doses of AZD1222 and some 25 received two doses of the MenACWY control vaccine. Trial participants were enrolled by age into 18-55, 56-69 and 70-plus year subgroups, with roughly 160, 29 and 62 TCR-sequenced participants respectively. Results the study describes overall, beyond this receptor: Epitopes outside the regions mutated in the B.1.351 and B.1.1.7 variants were reportedly recognized by nearly half of the unique spike-specific TCRs. The 56-69-year group was small, and its depth increase did not reach significance, likely because of low power. Vaccine-associated CD4 TCRs spanned the whole spike protein, with dominant responses in regions 160-218 and 743-854. Conclusions about previously exposed vaccinees were limited because only six AZD1222 recipients were SARS-CoV-2 seropositive at baseline. Spike-specific TCR breadth and depth rose significantly after two AZD1222 doses compared with day 0 and with MenACWY recipients. Participants were mostly white British and included more females than males, and it was suggested by the authors that clonal diversity may have been underestimated. No day 14 peak-response samples were available, so repertoires were characterized only after the peak T cell response.

The sample consisted of peripheral blood, taken on day 0 of AZD1222 vaccination. The receptor comes from an adult in good health. The V and J genes are TRBV30 and TRBJ1-3; no confident D gene assignment can be made. The sequenced DNA is TGTGCCTGGAGATTCGCATCCTCTGGAAACACCATATATTTT. Its protein is CAWRFASSGNTIYF.